This TCR beta chain came from a study of control samples from healthy donors and cancer patients. The CDR3 has 13 amino acids. The germline V gene encodes CDR1 SGHDT and CDR2 YYEEEE. V lost 1 base and J lost 12; bases outside the gene matches: 9. Method: immunoSEQ multiplex PCR; TCRdb's copy keeps in-frame clones and lacks some. The sample lists about 180,000 clones; nearly 90% were seen once. Sequencing was performed on blood. The TCR originated in a woman aged 45 to 65 in good health. This chain connects TRBV5-6 to TRBJ1-2, with 7 bases identical to TRBD1. CDR3 amino acids: CASSLKRRGQNTF. CDR3 nucleotides: TGTGCCAGCAGCTTGAAAAGGAGGGGACAGAACACCTTC. The entire variable domain, with the rest obtained from reference TRBV5-6 and TRBJ1-2, is as follows: DAGVTQSPTHLIKTRGQQVTLRCSPKSGHDTVSWYQQALGQGPQFIFQYYEEEERQRGNFPDRFSGHQFPNYSSELNVNALLLGDSALYLCASSLKRRGQNTFGSGTRLTVV.